Presented here are 28 T cell receptor beta chains from one specimen sequenced in a study of CD8 T cells in ankylosing spondylitis. General observations from the study: For ankylosing spondylitis blood, a TCR beta motif of 8 or 9 highly homologous variants appeared characteristic.

TCRdb passed the 5' RACE reads through MiXCR, listing each CDR3 protein once. The data show 700,000 to 1,000,000 distinct CDR3 sequences, approximately 12% seen once. These receptors have no known antigen. The specimen sequenced was blood, either unsorted or a sorted T cell fraction (not recorded which). The receptor set was obtained from a male donor with ankylosing spondylitis.

The chain couples TRBV15 to TRBJ2-5, with 9 nucleotides matching TRBD1. This CDR3 has 14 amino acids. The germline CDR1 and CDR2 sequences are LNHNV and YYDKDF (reference sequence). Unmatched junction bases numbered 5, after V lost 5 bases and J lost 4 bases. CDR3 region: CATSPRTGVETQYF. CDR3 DNA: TGTGCCACCAGCCCACGGACAGGGGTAGAGACCCAGTACTTC. Looking up the rest from reference TRBV15 and TRBJ2-5 gives the full variable domain: DAMVIQNPRYQVTQFGKPVTLSCSQTLNHNVMYWYQQKSSQAPKLLFHYYDKDFNNEADTPDNFQSRRPNTSFCFLDIRSPGLGDTAMYLCATSPRTGVETQYFGPGTRLLVL.

This clonotype has only a few counts. The chain links TRBV27 to TRBJ1-4; 9 bases map to TRBD1. The CDR3 has 14 amino acids. Germline V lookup: CDR1 MNHEY, CDR2 SMNVEV (reference sequence). With V trimmed by 6 bases and J by 5 bases, 4 bases remained unmatched. The CDR3 protein is CASRRQGVNEKLFF. As DNA, the CDR3 is TGTGCCAGCAGAAGACAGGGGGTAAATGAAAAACTGTTTTTT.

This sequence joins TRBV20-1 and TRBJ2-5; 11 bases line up with TRBD2. The CDR3 totals 15 residues. Germline-derived CDR1 and CDR2 are DFQATT and SNEGSKA (reference sequence). The ends lost 6 bases at V and 0 bases at J; junction bases unmatched: 6. CDR3 region: CSAKPTSGNQETQYF. The CDR3 DNA follows: TGCAGTGCCAAACCGACTAGCGGGAACCAAGAGACCCAGTACTTC.

This chain links TRBV5-1 with TRBJ2-1; 7 bases are shared with TRBD2. The germline V gene encodes CDR1 SGHRS and CDR2 YFSETQ. This CDR3 has 15 amino acids. The trim removed 3 bases at V and 7 bases at J, leaving 10 bases unmatched. The CDR3 sequence: CASSYPSLGGNEQFF. In nucleotides, the CDR3 is TGCGCCAGCAGCTATCCCTCACTCGGGGGGAATGAGCAGTTCTTC.

This clonotype turned up a few times. The CDR3 coding sequence is TGCGCCAGCAGCCCGGGACTTAACTCTGGAAACACCATATATTTT. This gives the protein CASSPGLNSGNTIYF. V and J are TRBV4-3 and TRBJ1-3; a weak D match, TRBD1 (5 bases). The length of the CDR3 is 15 residues. Germline V CDR1 and CDR2: LGHNA, YSLEER. Trimming took 4 bases from V and 0 from J, leaving 10 bases between them.

The V gene is TRBV5-1, the J gene TRBJ1-2, with 8 bases identical to TRBD1. The CDR3 is 13 amino acids. The germline V gene has CDR1 SGHRS and CDR2 YFSETQ. Trimming at V came to 4 bases and at J to 5 bases, leaving 4 bases not matched to a gene. CDR3 sequence (DNA): TGCGCCAGCAGCCAGGGACAGGCATATGGCTACACCTTC. As protein: CASSQGQAYGYTF.

This chain uses TRBV12-3 or TRBV12-4 with TRBJ1-2; 7 bases align to TRBD1. The CDR3 sequence is 12 residues long. V was pared by 6 bases and J by 9 bases, with 7 bases of the junction left unmatched. The CDR3 is CASSRQGSSYTF. The DNA for the CDR3 is TGTGCCAGCAGCCGACAGGGAAGCAGCTACACCTTC.

This clonotype was recorded many times. The CDR3 loop is CASSAGFSYEQYF. The DNA for the CDR3 is TGTGCCAGCAGTGCGGGGTTCAGCTACGAGCAGTACTTC. The genes are TRBV2 and TRBJ2-7; a possible D gene is TRBD2 (5 bases). Germline CDR1 is SNHLY and CDR2 is FYNNEI. V was shortened by 4 bases and J by 3 bases, with 10 bases between the two germline ends. This CDR3 has 13 residues.

This clonotype turned up a few times. This chain joins TRBV2 and TRBJ2-1; 14 bases fit TRBD2. Per germline, CDR1 SNHLY and CDR2 FYNNEI. This CDR3 region has 15 residues. V was clipped by 5 bases and J by 8 bases; unmatched bases: 5. CDR3 DNA sequence: TGTGCCAGCAGTCGGACTAGCGGGGGGTTCTATGAGCAGTTCTTC. This sequence encodes CASSRTSGGFYEQFF.

The chain employs TRBV6-1 and TRBJ2-3; 9 positions agree with TRBD2. This CDR3 is 16 amino acids long. The ends lost 8 bases at V and 2 bases at J; junction bases unmatched: 11. Looked up from germline, CDR1 is MNHNS and CDR2 is SASEGT. This CDR3 is CASPEGGRAITDTQYF. CDR3 DNA sequence: TGTGCCAGCCCGGAAGGCGGGAGGGCCATCACAGATACGCAGTATTTT.

This clonotype was counted a few times. The chain links TRBV20-1 to TRBJ2-1; D perhaps matches TRBD2 (6 bases). The CDR3 contains 13 residues. Germline assignment: CDR1 DFQATT and CDR2 SNEGSKA (reference sequence). The ends were cut back, 6 bases at V and 7 bases at J, with 16 bases in the middle. This chain's CDR3 is CSAIRETLNEQFF. The DNA of the CDR3 is TGCAGTGCCATTCGGGAGACTCTAAATGAGCAGTTCTTC.

The chain has TRBV24-1 and TRBJ2-3; D gene uncertain. The germline V gene has CDR1 KGHDR and CDR2 SFDVKD. With 1 base removed from V and 2 bases from J, the gap between germline ends came to 9 bases. This CDR3 comprises 15 residues. The CDR3 here is CATSDFAGSTDTQYF. In nucleotides, the CDR3 is TGTGCCACCAGTGATTTCGCCGGATCCACAGATACGCAGTATTTT.

In this sample, this clonotype turned up many times. V and J are TRBV20-1 and TRBJ2-7, with 12 bases that match TRBD2. Unmatched junction bases numbered 6, after V lost 6 bases and J lost 6 bases. CDR3 length equals 13 residues. CDR1 DFQATT and CDR2 SNEGSKA come from the germline V gene (reference sequence). The CDR3 spells CSARLAGVPEQYF. CDR3 bases: TGCAGTGCCCGACTAGCGGGAGTTCCCGAGCAGTACTTC.

This clonotype has a count of ten or more. The chain joins TRBV4-3 to TRBJ2-4; tentatively, D is TRBD1 (5 bases). The germline V gene has CDR1 LGHNA and CDR2 YSLEER. This CDR3 comprises 15 residues. V gave up 0 bases and J gave up 0 bases, with 6 bases separating them. In DNA form, the CDR3 reads TGCGCCAGCAGCCAAGAAGACAGAGCCAAAAACATTCAGTACTTC. It specifies CASSQEDRAKNIQYF.

The chain has TRBV20-1 and TRBJ1-1, with 7 bases identical to TRBD1. The germline V gene encodes CDR1 DFQATT and CDR2 SNEGSKA (reference sequence). With V trimmed by 1 base and J by 0 bases, 5 bases remained unmatched. This CDR3 spans 15 amino acids. The CDR3 nucleotides read TGCAGTGCTAGAGCCCGGACAGGCTTGAACACTGAAGCTTTCTTT. Translating gives CSARARTGLNTEAFF.

The genes are TRBV27 and TRBJ1-6; D not certain. This CDR3 is built from 14 residues. V was shortened by 6 bases and J by 7 bases, with 13 bases between the two germline ends. The germline gives CDR1 MNHEY, CDR2 SMNVEV (reference sequence). DNA of the CDR3: TGTGCCAGCAGCTTAAACAGTCAGAATTCACCCCTCCACTTT. It is translated as CASSLNSQNSPLHF.

J is TRBJ1-6 and V is TRBV13; D may be TRBD1 (6 bases). The ends were cut back, 5 bases at V and 8 bases at J, with 13 bases in the middle. Looked up from germline, CDR1 is PRHDT and CDR2 is FYEKMQ (reference sequence). The CDR3 length is 14 residues. CDR3 region: CASSPGAEDSPLHF. In DNA, the CDR3 is TGTGCCAGCAGCCCAGGGGCGGAGGATTCACCCCTCCACTTT.

This clonotype came up many times. The genes are TRBV4-2 and TRBJ2-3; 7 nucleotides line up with TRBD2. There are 17 residues in the CDR3. Germline values: CDR1 LGHNA, CDR2 YNFKEQ. V trimming: 1 base; J trimming: 3 bases; junction bases outside the gene matches: 10. CDR3: CASSQVGGEGRTDTQYF. For the CDR3, the DNA is TGTGCCAGCAGCCAAGTGGGGGGGGAGGGCCGGACAGATACGCAGTATTTT.

This clonotype appeared many times. The chain is built from TRBV12-3 or TRBV12-4 and TRBJ1-2; no clear D. V lost 0 bases to trimming and J lost 2 bases, with 4 bases between them. The CDR3 extends over 13 amino acids. The CDR3 here is CASSLAQNYGYTF. CDR3 sequence (DNA): TGTGCCAGCAGTTTAGCACAGAACTATGGCTACACCTTC.

This clonotype was seen repeatedly, ten times or more. The V gene is TRBV5-1, the J gene TRBJ2-1, with D perhaps TRBD2 (6 bases). The ends were cut back, 1 base at V and 5 bases at J, with 10 bases in the middle. Germline V gives CDR1 SGHRS, CDR2 YFSETQ. The CDR3 covers 14 residues. DNA for the CDR3: TGCGCCAGCAGCTTGTGGTGGAGGGACAATGAGCAGTTCTTC. It is translated as CASSLWWRDNEQFF.

Only a few counts were recorded for this clonotype. The rearrangement uses TRBV10-3 and TRBJ1-1; D possibly corresponds to TRBD1 (6 bases). Germline-derived CDR1 and CDR2 are ENHRY and SYGVKD. The CDR3 runs 15 residues. V dropped 2 bases and J dropped 6 bases, with 16 bases sitting between them. The CDR3 DNA is TGTGCCATCAGTGAGCCGAGTGGGGGGCTGGCTGAAGCTTTCTTT. It codes for CAISEPSGGLAEAFF.

The sample holds many counts of this clonotype. CDR3 in amino acids: CSVVLYSRNEQFF. The CDR3 DNA follows: TGCAGCGTTGTTCTGTACAGCCGAAATGAGCAGTTCTTC. This chain uses TRBV29-1 with TRBJ2-1; D call uncertain. Trimming cost V 4 bases and J 7 bases, with 14 bases left between them. Germline V gene sequence: CDR1 SQVTM, CDR2 ANQGSEA. The CDR3 sequence is 13 residues long.

This clonotype was picked up a small number of times. V is TRBV18 and J is TRBJ1-2; the D is unclear. The CDR3 runs 14 residues. Looked up from germline, CDR1 is KGHSH and CDR2 is LQKENI. The V end lost 2 bases, the J end lost 3 bases, and 10 bases lay between the germline ends. The CDR3 sequence: CASSPGSLHYGYTF. The CDR3 nucleotides read TGTGCCAGCTCACCAGGGTCCCTCCACTATGGCTACACCTTC.

This clonotype was seen many times. In DNA, the CDR3 is TGTGCCAGCAGCTCCTACAGGGGACTTCAGCCCCAGCATTTT. It codes for CASSSYRGLQPQHF. The chain recombines TRBV5-6 with TRBJ1-5; 7 nucleotides align to TRBD1. Germline CDR1 is SGHDT and CDR2 is YYEEEE. This CDR3 has 14 residues. With 3 bases clipped from V and 6 bases from J, the junction kept 6 bases outside the gene matches.

The table lists this clonotype with a few counts. The rearrangement joins TRBV20-1 to TRBJ2-2; the D gene is possibly TRBD1 (6 bases). The CDR3 extends over 14 amino acids. V shed 5 bases and J shed 6 bases, with 16 bases lying between them. Germline V lookup: CDR1 DFQATT, CDR2 SNEGSKA (reference sequence). The CDR3, as DNA: TGCAGTGCTCCCGACAGGACATCCGCCGGGGAGCTGTTTTTT. This codes for CSAPDRTSAGELFF.

The chain recombines TRBV6-2 or TRBV6-3 with TRBJ2-1; D remains unclear. The V gene's germline CDR1 is MNHEY and CDR2 SVGEGT. V was cut by 6 bases and J by 8 bases, with 14 bases left in between. This CDR3 has 13 amino acids. The CDR3 nucleotides read TGTGCCAGCAGACCCGGTGCTATGTATGAGCAGTTCTTC. This translates into CASRPGAMYEQFF.

The sample holds many counts of this clonotype. This chain uses TRBV5-4 with TRBJ2-7; 7 bases match TRBD1. In germline, CDR1 is SGHNT, CDR2 YYREEE (reference sequence). The CDR3 spans 19 residues. Trimming took 2 bases from V and 2 from J; bases not matched to a gene: 19. The chain's CDR3 is CASSLISEEWTGLPYEQYF. In nucleotides, the CDR3 is TGTGCCAGCAGCTTAATATCGGAGGAGTGGACAGGTCTCCCCTACGAGCAGTACTTC. The complete variable domain, with remaining parts taken from reference TRBV5-4 and TRBJ2-7, reads ETGVTQSPTHLIKTRGQQVTLRCSSQSGHNTVSWYQQALGQGPQFIFQYYREEENGRGNFPPRFSGLQFPNYSSELNVNALELDDSALYLCASSLISEEWTGLPYEQYFGPGTRLTVT.

A few counts support this clonotype. The genes are TRBV7-2 and TRBJ2-1, with 9 bases identical to TRBD2. CDR3 length: 12 residues. CDR1 is SGHTA and CDR2 is FQGNSA in the germline V gene. Unmatched junction bases numbered 0, after V lost 5 bases and J lost 7 bases. In DNA form, the CDR3 reads TGTGCCAGCAGCGCGGGGGGGAATGAGCAGTTCTTC. It encodes CASSAGGNEQFF.